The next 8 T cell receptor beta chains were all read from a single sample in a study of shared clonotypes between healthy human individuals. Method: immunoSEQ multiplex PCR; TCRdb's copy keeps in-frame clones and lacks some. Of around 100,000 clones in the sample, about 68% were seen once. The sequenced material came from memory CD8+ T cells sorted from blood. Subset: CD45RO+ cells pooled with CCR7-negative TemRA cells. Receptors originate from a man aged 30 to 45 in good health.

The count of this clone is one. The CDR3 DNA reads as TGTGCCAGCAGAAACGTCGAATATGGCTACACCTTC. It codes for CASRNVEYGYTF. This chain joins TRBV6-5 and TRBJ1-2; D remains unclear. CDR3 length: 12 amino acids. V lost 6 bases, J lost 5 bases, and 10 bases lay in between. Looked up from germline, CDR1 is MNHEY and CDR2 is SVGAGI.

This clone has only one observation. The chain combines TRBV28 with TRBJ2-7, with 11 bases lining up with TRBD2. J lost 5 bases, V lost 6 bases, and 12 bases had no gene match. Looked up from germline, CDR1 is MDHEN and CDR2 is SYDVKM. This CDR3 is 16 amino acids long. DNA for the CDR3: TGTGCCAGCAGCCCCTTTAGCGGGAGGGCCGCTCACGAGCAGTACTTC. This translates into CASSPFSGRAAHEQYF.

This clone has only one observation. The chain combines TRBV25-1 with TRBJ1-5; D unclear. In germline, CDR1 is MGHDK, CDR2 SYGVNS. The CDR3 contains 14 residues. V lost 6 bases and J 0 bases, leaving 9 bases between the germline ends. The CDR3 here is CASRSGDSNQPQHF. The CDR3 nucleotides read TGTGCCAGCAGGTCAGGAGATAGCAATCAGCCCCAGCATTTT.

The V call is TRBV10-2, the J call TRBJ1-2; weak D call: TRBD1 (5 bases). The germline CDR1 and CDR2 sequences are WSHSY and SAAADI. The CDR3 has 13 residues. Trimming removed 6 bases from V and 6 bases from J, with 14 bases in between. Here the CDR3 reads CASRLVGEDGYTF. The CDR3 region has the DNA TGCGCCAGCAGATTAGTAGGGGAGGATGGCTACACCTTC.

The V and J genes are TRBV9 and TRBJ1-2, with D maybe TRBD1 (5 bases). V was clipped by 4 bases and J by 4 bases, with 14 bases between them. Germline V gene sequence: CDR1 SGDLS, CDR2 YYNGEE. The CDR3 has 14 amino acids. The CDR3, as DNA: TGTGCCAGCAGCCCCTCGGGGCCGATCTATGGCTACACCTTC. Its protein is CASSPSGPIYGYTF.

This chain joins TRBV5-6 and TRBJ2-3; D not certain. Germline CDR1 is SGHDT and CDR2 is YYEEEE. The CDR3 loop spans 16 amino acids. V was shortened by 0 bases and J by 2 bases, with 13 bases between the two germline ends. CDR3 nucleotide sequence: TGTGCCAGCAGCTTGGCGGCGGCCCGGAACACAGATACGCAGTATTTT. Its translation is CASSLAAARNTDTQYF.

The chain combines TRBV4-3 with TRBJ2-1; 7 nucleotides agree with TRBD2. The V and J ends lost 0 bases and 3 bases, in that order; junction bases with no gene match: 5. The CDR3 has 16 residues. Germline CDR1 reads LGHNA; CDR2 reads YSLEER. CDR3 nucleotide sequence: TGCGCCAGCAGCCAAGATGGCGGCGGGAGCTACAATGAGCAGTTCTTC. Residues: CASSQDGGGSYNEQFF.

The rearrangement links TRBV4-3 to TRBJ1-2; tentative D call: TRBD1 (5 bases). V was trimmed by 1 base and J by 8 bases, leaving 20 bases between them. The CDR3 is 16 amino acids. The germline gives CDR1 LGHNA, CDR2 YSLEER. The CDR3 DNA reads TGCGCCAGCAGCCAAGGACCGGGACTGGTTACGAGAGGCTACACCTTC. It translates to CASSQGPGLVTRGYTF.